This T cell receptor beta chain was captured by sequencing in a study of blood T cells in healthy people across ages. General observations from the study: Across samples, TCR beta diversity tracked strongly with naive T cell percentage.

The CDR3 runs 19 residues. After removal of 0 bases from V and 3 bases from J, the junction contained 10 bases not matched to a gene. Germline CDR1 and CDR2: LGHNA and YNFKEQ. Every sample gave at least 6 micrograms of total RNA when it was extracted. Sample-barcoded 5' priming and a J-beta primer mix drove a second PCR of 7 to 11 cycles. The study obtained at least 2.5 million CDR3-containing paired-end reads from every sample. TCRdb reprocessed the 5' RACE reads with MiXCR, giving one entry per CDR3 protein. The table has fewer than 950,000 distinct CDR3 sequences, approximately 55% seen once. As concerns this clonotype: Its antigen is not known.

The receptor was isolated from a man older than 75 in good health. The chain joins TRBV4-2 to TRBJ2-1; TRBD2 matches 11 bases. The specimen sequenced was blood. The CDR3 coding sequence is TGTGCCAGCAGCCAAGATAAGGCCGGGACTAGCGGCCTCTACAATGAGCAGTTCTTC. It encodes CASSQDKAGTSGLYNEQFF.